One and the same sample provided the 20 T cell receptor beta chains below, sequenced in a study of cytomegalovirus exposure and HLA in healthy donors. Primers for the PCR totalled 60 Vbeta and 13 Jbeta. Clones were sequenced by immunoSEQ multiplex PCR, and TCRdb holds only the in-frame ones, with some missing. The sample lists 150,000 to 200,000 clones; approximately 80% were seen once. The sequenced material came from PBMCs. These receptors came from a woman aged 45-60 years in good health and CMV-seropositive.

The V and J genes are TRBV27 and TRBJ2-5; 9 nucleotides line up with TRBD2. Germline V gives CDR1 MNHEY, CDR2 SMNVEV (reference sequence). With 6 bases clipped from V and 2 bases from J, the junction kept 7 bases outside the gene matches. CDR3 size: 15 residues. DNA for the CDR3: TGTGCCAGCAGCCCGGCTAGCGGGGATCAAGAGACCCAGTACTTC. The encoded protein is CASSPASGDQETQYF.

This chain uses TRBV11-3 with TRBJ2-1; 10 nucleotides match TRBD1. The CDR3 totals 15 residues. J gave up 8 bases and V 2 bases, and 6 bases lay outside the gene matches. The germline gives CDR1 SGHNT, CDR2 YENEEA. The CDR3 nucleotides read TGTGCCAGCAGCTTACGGGGGACAGGGGCCCATGAGCAGTTCTTC. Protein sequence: CASSLRGTGAHEQFF.

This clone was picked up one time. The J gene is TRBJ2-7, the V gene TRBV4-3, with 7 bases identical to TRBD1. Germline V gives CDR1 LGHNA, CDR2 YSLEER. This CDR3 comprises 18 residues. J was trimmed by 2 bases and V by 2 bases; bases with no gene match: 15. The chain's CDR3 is CASSQNTLSDRVTYEQYF. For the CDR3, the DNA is TGCGCCAGCAGCCAAAACACACTCTCTGACAGGGTAACCTACGAGCAGTACTTC.

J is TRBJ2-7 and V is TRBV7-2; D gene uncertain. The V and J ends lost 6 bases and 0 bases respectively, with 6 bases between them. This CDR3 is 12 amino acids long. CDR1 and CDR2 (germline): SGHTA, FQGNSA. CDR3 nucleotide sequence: TGTGCCAGCAGTCTCAGCTCCTACGAGCAGTACTTC. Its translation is CASSLSSYEQYF.

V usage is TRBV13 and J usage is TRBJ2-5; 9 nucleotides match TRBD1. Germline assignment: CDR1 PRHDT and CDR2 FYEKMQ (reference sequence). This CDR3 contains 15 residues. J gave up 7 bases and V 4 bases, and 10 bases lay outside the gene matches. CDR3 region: CASSSKGQGKGTQYF. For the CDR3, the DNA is TGTGCCAGCAGCTCCAAAGGACAGGGGAAGGGGACCCAGTACTTC.

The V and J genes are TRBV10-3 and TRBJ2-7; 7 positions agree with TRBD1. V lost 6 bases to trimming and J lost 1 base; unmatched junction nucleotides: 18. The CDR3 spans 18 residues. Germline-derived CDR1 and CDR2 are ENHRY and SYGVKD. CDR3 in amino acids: CAISGFSRETGTSYEQYF. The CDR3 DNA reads TGTGCCATCAGCGGTTTTTCCCGAGAGACAGGGACATCCTACGAGCAGTACTTC.

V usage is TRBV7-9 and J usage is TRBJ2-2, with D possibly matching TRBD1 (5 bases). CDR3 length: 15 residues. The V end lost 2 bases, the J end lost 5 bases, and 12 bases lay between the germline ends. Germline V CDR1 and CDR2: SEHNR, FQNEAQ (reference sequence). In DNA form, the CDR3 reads TGTGCCAGCAGCTTAAGCAGGGTCACGACCGGGGAGCTGTTTTTT. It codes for CASSLSRVTTGELFF.

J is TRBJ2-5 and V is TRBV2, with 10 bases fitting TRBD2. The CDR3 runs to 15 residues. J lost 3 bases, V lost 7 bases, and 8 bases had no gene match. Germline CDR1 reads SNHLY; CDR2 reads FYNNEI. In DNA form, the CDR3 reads TGTGCCAGCAACCTACTAGCGGGACCGGAAGAGACCCAGTACTTC. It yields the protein CASNLLAGPEETQYF.

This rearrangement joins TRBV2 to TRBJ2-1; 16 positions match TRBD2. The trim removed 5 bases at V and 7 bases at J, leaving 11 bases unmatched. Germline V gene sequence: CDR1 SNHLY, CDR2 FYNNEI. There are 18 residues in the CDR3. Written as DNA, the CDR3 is TGTGCCAGCAGTCTTATCGGGACTAGCGGGAGGGCCGGAAATGAGCAGTTCTTC. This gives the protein CASSLIGTSGRAGNEQFF.

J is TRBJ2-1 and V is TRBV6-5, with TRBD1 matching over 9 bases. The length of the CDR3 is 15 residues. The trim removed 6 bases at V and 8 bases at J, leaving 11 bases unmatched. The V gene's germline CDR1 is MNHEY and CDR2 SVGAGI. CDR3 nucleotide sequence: TGTGCCAGCAGGGCCGCGGGACAGGGTGCTTATGAGCAGTTCTTC. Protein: CASRAAGQGAYEQFF.

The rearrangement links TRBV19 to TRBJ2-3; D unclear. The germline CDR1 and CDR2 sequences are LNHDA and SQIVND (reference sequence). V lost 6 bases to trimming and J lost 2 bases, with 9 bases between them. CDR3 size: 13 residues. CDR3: CASSTVDTDTQYF. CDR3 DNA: TGTGCCAGTAGCACTGTAGACACAGATACGCAGTATTTT. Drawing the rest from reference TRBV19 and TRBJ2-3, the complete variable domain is DGGITQSPKYLFRKEGQNVTLSCEQNLNHDAMYWYRQDPGQGLRLIYYSQIVNDFQKGDIAEGYSVSREKKESFPLTVTSAQKNPTAFYLCASSTVDTDTQYFGPGTRLTVL.

The CDR3 sequence: CASSLGGQIGQYF. As DNA, the CDR3 is TGTGCCAGCAGCTTAGGGGGACAGATCGGCCAGTACTTC. The chain employs TRBV7-2 and TRBJ2-7, with 7 bases that match TRBD1. The CDR3 length is 13 residues. V lost 1 base and J lost 10; bases outside the gene matches: 7. From germline, CDR1 is SGHTA and CDR2 FQGNSA.

The CDR3 loop reads CASSGQGHNQPQHF. The CDR3 region has the DNA TGTGCCAGCAGTGGACAGGGACACAATCAGCCCCAGCATTTT. The J gene is TRBJ1-5, the V gene TRBV2; 7 bases are shared with TRBD1. In germline, CDR1 is SNHLY, CDR2 FYNNEI. V shed 4 bases and J 3 bases; nucleotides not matched to a gene: 3. This CDR3 has 14 amino acids.

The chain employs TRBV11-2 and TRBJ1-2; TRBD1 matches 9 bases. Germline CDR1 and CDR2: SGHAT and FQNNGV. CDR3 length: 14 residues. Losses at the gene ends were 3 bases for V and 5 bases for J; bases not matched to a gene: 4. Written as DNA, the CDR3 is TGTGCCAGCAGCTTGGGACAGGGTTATTATGGCTACACCTTC. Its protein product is CASSLGQGYYGYTF. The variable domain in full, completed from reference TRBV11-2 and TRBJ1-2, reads EAGVAQSPRYKIIEKRQSVAFWCNPISGHATLYWYQQILGQGPKLLIQFQNNGVVDDSQLPKDRFSAERLKGVDSTLKIQPAKLEDSAVYLCASSLGQGYYGYTFGSGTRLTVV.

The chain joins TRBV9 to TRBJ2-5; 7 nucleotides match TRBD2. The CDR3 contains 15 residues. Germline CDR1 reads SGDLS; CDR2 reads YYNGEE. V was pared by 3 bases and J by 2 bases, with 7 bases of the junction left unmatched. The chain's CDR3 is CASSASSGVQETQYF. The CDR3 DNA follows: TGTGCCAGCAGCGCATCAAGCGGGGTTCAAGAGACCCAGTACTTC.

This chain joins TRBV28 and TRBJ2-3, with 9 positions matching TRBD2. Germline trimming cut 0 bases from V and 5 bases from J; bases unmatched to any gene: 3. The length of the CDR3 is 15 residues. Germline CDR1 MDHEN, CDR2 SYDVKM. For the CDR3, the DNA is TGTGCCAGCAGTTTATGGGGACTAGCAGAAGATACGCAGTATTTT. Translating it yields CASSLWGLAEDTQYF.

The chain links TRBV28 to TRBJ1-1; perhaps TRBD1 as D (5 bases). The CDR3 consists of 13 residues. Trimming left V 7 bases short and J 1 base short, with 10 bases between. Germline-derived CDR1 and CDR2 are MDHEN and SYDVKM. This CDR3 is CASTGHRNTEAFF. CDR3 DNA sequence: TGTGCCAGCACTGGACATAGGAACACTGAAGCTTTCTTT.

The CDR3 sequence: CASSFEFLTSGNTGELFF. The CDR3 region has the DNA TGTGCCAGCAGTTTTGAGTTCCTGACTAGCGGGAACACCGGGGAGCTGTTTTTT. The chain has TRBV28 and TRBJ2-2; TRBD2 matches 9 bases. This CDR3 has 18 amino acids. V trimming: 3 bases; J trimming: 1 base; junction bases outside the gene matches: 9. Per the germline V gene, CDR1 is MDHEN and CDR2 is SYDVKM.

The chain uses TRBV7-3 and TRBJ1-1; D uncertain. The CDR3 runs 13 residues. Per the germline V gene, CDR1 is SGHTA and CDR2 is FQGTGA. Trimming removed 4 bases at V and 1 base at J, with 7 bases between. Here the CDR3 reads CASSSWPNTEAFF. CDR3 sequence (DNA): TGTGCCAGCAGCTCCTGGCCGAACACTGAAGCTTTCTTT.

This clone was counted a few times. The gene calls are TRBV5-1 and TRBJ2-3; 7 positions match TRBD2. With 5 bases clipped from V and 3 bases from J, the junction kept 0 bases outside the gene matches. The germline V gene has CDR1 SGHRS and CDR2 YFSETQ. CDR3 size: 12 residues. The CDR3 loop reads CASRGGTDTQYF. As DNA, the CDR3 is TGCGCCAGCAGGGGAGGGACAGATACGCAGTATTTT.